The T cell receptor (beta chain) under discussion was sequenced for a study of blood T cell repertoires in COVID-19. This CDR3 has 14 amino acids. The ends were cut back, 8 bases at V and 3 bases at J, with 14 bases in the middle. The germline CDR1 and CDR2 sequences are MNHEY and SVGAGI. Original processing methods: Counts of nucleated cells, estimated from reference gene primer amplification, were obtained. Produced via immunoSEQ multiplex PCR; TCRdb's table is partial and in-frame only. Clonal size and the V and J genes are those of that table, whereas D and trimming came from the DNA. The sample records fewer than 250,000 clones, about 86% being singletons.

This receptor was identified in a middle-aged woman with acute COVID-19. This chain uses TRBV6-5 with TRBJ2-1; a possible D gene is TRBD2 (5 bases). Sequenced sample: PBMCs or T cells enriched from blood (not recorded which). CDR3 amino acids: CASGESGVYNEQFF. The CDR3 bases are TGTGCCAGCGGGGAGAGTGGGGTCTACAATGAGCAGTTCTTC.